The rows below give T cell receptor beta chains drawn from one sample of a study of OX40 agonist ivuxolimab in advanced cancers. Sequenced by immunoSEQ multiplex PCR; TCRdb stores in-frame clones only, minus some. The table lists about 62,000 clones, around 81% of them singletons. The sample was CD4+ or CD8+ T cells sorted from blood, taken in a trial of the OX40 agonist ivuxolimab. Receptors were obtained from an adult with an advanced solid tumor such as melanoma, head and neck, liver or kidney cancer. The CDR3 runs from the conserved cysteine through the conserved F or W. The D gene is left open where the match is weak. Clone size is stated in some rows and not others, as once, few, many or a class when expanded.

cdr3_aa: CASSITGGRSNQPQHF
cdr3_nt: TGTGCCAGTAGTATTACAGGGGGGAGAAGCAATCAGCCCCAGCATTTT
j_call: TRBJ1-5
clone_size: NA
v_call: TRBV19
d_call: TRBD1

cdr3_aa: CASGSTASTDTQYF
cdr3_nt: TGTGCCAGCGGGAGTACCGCTAGCACAGATACGCAGTATTTT
j_call: TRBJ2-3
clone_size: NA
v_call: TRBV7-2
d_call: NA

cdr3_aa: CASKRTGVYEQYF
cdr3_nt: TGTGCCAGCAAACGGACAGGGGTCTACGAGCAGTACTTC
j_call: TRBJ2-7
clone_size: NA
v_call: TRBV27
d_call: TRBD1

cdr3_aa: CASSYSGTALGGANVLTF
cdr3_nt: TGTGCCAGCAGCTACTCCGGGACAGCCCTTGGGGGGGCCAACGTCCTGACTTTC
j_call: TRBJ2-6
clone_size: NA
v_call: TRBV7-9
d_call: TRBD1

cdr3_aa: CASSFMSGNYGYTF
cdr3_nt: TGTGCCAGCAGCTTTATGTCTGGGAACTATGGCTACACCTTC
j_call: TRBJ1-2
clone_size: NA
v_call: TRBV7-8
d_call: NA

cdr3_aa: CASSQDTRNGELFF
cdr3_nt: TGTGCCAGCAGCCAAGATACCCGTAACGGGGAGCTGTTTTTT
j_call: TRBJ2-2
clone_size: NA
v_call: TRBV14
d_call: NA

cdr3_aa: CASSPQEGAPGANVLTF
cdr3_nt: TGTGCCAGCAGCCCCCAAGAGGGGGCGCCAGGGGCCAACGTCCTGACTTTC
j_call: TRBJ2-6
clone_size: once
v_call: TRBV14
d_call: TRBD1

cdr3_aa: CASSLKGWTGGYSTEAFF
cdr3_nt: TGTGCCAGCAGTTTGAAAGGTTGGACAGGCGGTTATAGCACTGAAGCTTTCTTT
j_call: TRBJ1-1
clone_size: NA
v_call: TRBV27
d_call: TRBD1

cdr3_aa: CASSLAQGGYGYTF
cdr3_nt: TGTGCCAGCAGCTTGGCACAGGGCGGATATGGCTACACCTTC
j_call: TRBJ1-2
clone_size: once
v_call: TRBV7-9
d_call: NA

cdr3_aa: CASSLLRTANTGELFF
cdr3_nt: TGTGCCAGTAGCCTACTGAGGACGGCGAACACCGGGGAGCTGTTTTTT
j_call: TRBJ2-2
clone_size: NA
v_call: TRBV19
d_call: NA

cdr3_aa: CASSKSTAPTYNEQFF
cdr3_nt: TGTGCCAGCAGCAAATCGACTGCCCCAACATACAATGAGCAGTTCTTC
j_call: TRBJ2-1
clone_size: NA
v_call: TRBV27
d_call: NA

cdr3_aa: CASSFRTGSSGYTF
cdr3_nt: TGTGCCAGCAGCTTTCGGACAGGGAGTTCTGGCTACACCTTC
j_call: TRBJ1-2
clone_size: NA
v_call: TRBV11-1
d_call: TRBD1

cdr3_aa: CASSQENGYGYTF
cdr3_nt: TGTGCCAGCAGCCAGGAGAATGGGTATGGCTACACCTTC
j_call: TRBJ1-2
clone_size: few
v_call: TRBV4-2
d_call: NA

cdr3_aa: CASSKKRGGADTQYF
cdr3_nt: TGTGCCAGCAGTAAGAAGCGGGGGGGCGCAGATACGCAGTATTTT
j_call: TRBJ2-3
clone_size: few
v_call: TRBV7-2
d_call: TRBD2

cdr3_aa: CASSPVREQPQHF
cdr3_nt: TGTGCCAGCAGTCCAGTCAGGGAGCAGCCCCAGCATTTT
j_call: TRBJ1-5
clone_size: NA
v_call: TRBV6-5
d_call: NA

cdr3_aa: CASSRDRENYGYTF
cdr3_nt: TGTGCCAGCAGCCGGGACAGGGAGAACTATGGCTACACCTTC
j_call: TRBJ1-2
clone_size: NA
v_call: TRBV5-5
d_call: TRBD1

cdr3_aa: CASSVGRGVVHIQYF
cdr3_nt: TGTGCCAGCAGTGTGGGCAGGGGGGTTGTGCACATTCAGTACTTC
j_call: TRBJ2-4
clone_size: NA
v_call: TRBV2
d_call: NA

cdr3_aa: CASSFSARGGPNTQYF
cdr3_nt: TGTGCCAGCAGCTTCTCTGCCCGCGGGGGCCCTAATACGCAGTATTTT
j_call: TRBJ2-3
clone_size: few
v_call: TRBV7-2
d_call: NA

cdr3_aa: CASSSGTYNSPLHF
cdr3_nt: TGTGCCAGCAGTTCCGGGACCTATAATTCACCCCTCCACTTT
j_call: TRBJ1-6
clone_size: NA
v_call: TRBV7-9
d_call: NA

cdr3_aa: CASSSDRATEAFF
cdr3_nt: TGTGCCAGCAGTTCAGACAGGGCAACTGAAGCTTTCTTT
j_call: TRBJ1-1
clone_size: NA
v_call: TRBV2
d_call: TRBD1

cdr3_aa: CAWSPSRGPQHF
cdr3_nt: TGTGCCTGGAGTCCGTCCCGAGGGCCCCAGCATTTT
j_call: TRBJ1-5
clone_size: NA
v_call: TRBV30
d_call: NA

cdr3_aa: CASRKKTGGEETQYF
cdr3_nt: TGTGCCAGCAGGAAAAAGACAGGGGGAGAAGAGACCCAGTACTTC
j_call: TRBJ2-5
clone_size: NA
v_call: TRBV2
d_call: TRBD1

cdr3_aa: CATSRAWGSPSEQYF
cdr3_nt: TGTGCCACCAGCAGAGCGTGGGGGTCACCTTCCGAGCAGTACTTC
j_call: TRBJ2-7
clone_size: NA
v_call: TRBV15
d_call: NA

cdr3_aa: CASSISGTTEAFF
cdr3_nt: TGTGCCAGCAGCATATCTGGGACCACTGAAGCTTTCTTT
j_call: TRBJ1-1
clone_size: NA
v_call: TRBV6-6
d_call: NA

cdr3_aa: CASSFAGQGSNEQYF
cdr3_nt: TGTGCCAGCAGCTTCGCCGGACAGGGATCAAACGAGCAGTACTTC
j_call: TRBJ2-7
clone_size: NA
v_call: TRBV11-2
d_call: TRBD1

cdr3_aa: CASSTTGNANQPQHF
cdr3_nt: TGTGCCAGCAGCACGACAGGGAACGCCAATCAGCCCCAGCATTTT
j_call: TRBJ1-5
clone_size: NA
v_call: TRBV11-2
d_call: TRBD1

cdr3_aa: CAWRGREAGNTIYF
cdr3_nt: TGTGCCTGGAGAGGCAGGGAGGCCGGAAACACCATATATTTT
j_call: TRBJ1-3
clone_size: NA
v_call: TRBV30
d_call: NA

cdr3_aa: CASSLASGANVLTF
cdr3_nt: TGTGCCAGCAGCTTAGCCTCCGGGGCCAACGTCTTGACTTTC
j_call: TRBJ2-6
clone_size: NA
v_call: TRBV7-3
d_call: NA

cdr3_aa: CASSHGVTGLTKNIQYF
cdr3_nt: TGTGCCAGCAGCCACGGGGTCACAGGTCTTACCAAAAACATTCAGTACTTC
j_call: TRBJ2-4
clone_size: few
v_call: TRBV14
d_call: NA

cdr3_aa: CASSPLAPEQYF
cdr3_nt: TGTGCCAGCAGTCCTCTAGCCCCCGAGCAGTACTTC
j_call: TRBJ2-7
clone_size: NA
v_call: TRBV6-6
d_call: NA

cdr3_aa: CASSDSPENSNQPQHF
cdr3_nt: TGTGCCAGCAGTGACTCACCCGAAAATAGCAATCAGCCCCAGCATTTT
j_call: TRBJ1-5
clone_size: NA
v_call: TRBV6-4
d_call: NA

cdr3_aa: CASKRQGAYGYTF
cdr3_nt: TGTGCCAGCAAACGCCAGGGGGCCTATGGCTACACCTTC
j_call: TRBJ1-2
clone_size: NA
v_call: TRBV6-1
d_call: TRBD1

cdr3_aa: CASSRTDVGYTEAFF
cdr3_nt: TGTGCCAGCAGCAGGACGGACGTAGGGTACACTGAAGCTTTCTTT
j_call: TRBJ1-1
clone_size: NA
v_call: TRBV6-1
d_call: NA

cdr3_aa: CASSPGQGLGLDTQYF
cdr3_nt: TGTGCCAGCTCTCCAGGTCAAGGGCTAGGATTAGATACGCAGTATTTT
j_call: TRBJ2-3
clone_size: NA
v_call: TRBV18
d_call: NA

cdr3_aa: CASSVASYNSPLHF
cdr3_nt: TGTGCCAGCAGCGTAGCCAGCTATAATTCACCCCTCCACTTT
j_call: TRBJ1-6
clone_size: once
v_call: TRBV9
d_call: NA

cdr3_aa: CASSLGEGQPQHF
cdr3_nt: TGCGCCAGCAGCTTGGGGGAGGGTCAGCCCCAGCATTTT
j_call: TRBJ1-5
clone_size: NA
v_call: TRBV5-1
d_call: NA

cdr3_aa: CASSYRENYGYTF
cdr3_nt: TGTGCCAGCAGTTATCGGGAGAACTATGGCTACACCTTC
j_call: TRBJ1-2
clone_size: NA
v_call: TRBV6-5
d_call: NA

cdr3_aa: CASSESESGRGYEQYF
cdr3_nt: TGTGCCAGCAGTGAATCGGAGTCAGGTCGTGGGTACGAGCAGTACTTC
j_call: TRBJ2-7
clone_size: NA
v_call: TRBV6-1
d_call: NA

cdr3_aa: CASSQEFQSEAFF
cdr3_nt: TGTGCCAGCAGCCAAGAGTTCCAGTCTGAAGCTTTCTTT
j_call: TRBJ1-1
clone_size: few
v_call: TRBV4-2
d_call: NA

cdr3_aa: CASSAGTVSYEQYF
cdr3_nt: TGTGCCAGCAGCGCAGGGACGGTTTCCTACGAGCAGTACTTC
j_call: TRBJ2-7
clone_size: NA
v_call: TRBV7-6
d_call: NA

cdr3_aa: CASSLDYWGNQPQHF
cdr3_nt: TGTGCCAGCAGCTTAGATTACTGGGGAAATCAGCCCCAGCATTTT
j_call: TRBJ1-5
clone_size: NA
v_call: TRBV7-2
d_call: NA

cdr3_aa: CASSLAGQKTGELFF
cdr3_nt: TGTGCCAGCAGCTTAGCGGGACAGAAGACCGGGGAGCTGTTTTTT
j_call: TRBJ2-2
clone_size: NA
v_call: TRBV11-1
d_call: TRBD1

cdr3_aa: CASGTKYGSGNTIYF
cdr3_nt: TGTGCCAGCGGTACCAAGTATGGCTCTGGAAACACCATATATTTT
j_call: TRBJ1-3
clone_size: NA
v_call: TRBV25-1
d_call: NA

cdr3_aa: CASSSRLAGETDTQYF
cdr3_nt: TGTGCCAGCAGCTCTAGACTAGCGGGGGAGACAGATACGCAGTATTTT
j_call: TRBJ2-3
clone_size: once
v_call: TRBV5-4
d_call: TRBD2

cdr3_aa: CASSYGWEQYF
cdr3_nt: TGTGCCAGCAGTTACGGGTGGGAGCAGTACTTC
j_call: TRBJ2-7
clone_size: NA
v_call: TRBV6-5
d_call: NA